Listed here are 16 T cell receptor beta chains from one sample, sequenced in a study of CD39 and CD103 CD8 tumor-infiltrating T cells. Profiled with immunoSEQ multiplex PCR; TCRdb holds only in-frame clones, not every one. This sample has about 17,000 clones, with around 90% found just once. Material: CD8+ T cells sorted from blood. Subset: total memory CD8 T cells (CD45RA-CCR7+/-) from blood or uninvolved lymph node. These receptor sequences come from a human donor with head and neck squamous cell carcinoma.

V gene TRBV6-5 combines with J gene TRBJ1-1; 7 bases map to TRBD1. There are 14 residues in the CDR3. Trimming took 3 bases from V and 1 from J; bases not matched to a gene: 2. Germline CDR1 MNHEY, CDR2 SVGAGI. The CDR3 DNA reads TGTGCCAGCAGTTATACAGGGGAGAACACTGAAGCTTTCTTT. Translated, it gives CASSYTGENTEAFF.

The rearrangement joins TRBV6-6 to TRBJ1-2; D might be TRBD1 (5 bases). CDR3 length equals 13 residues. CDR1 is MNHNY, CDR2 SVGAGI, per germline (reference sequence). The V end lost 0 bases, the J end lost 8 bases, and 10 bases lay between the germline ends. For the CDR3, the DNA is TGTGCCAGCAGTTACTCCGGGGGTGGGGGCTACACCTTC. It codes for CASSYSGGGGYTF.

The CDR3 here is CASTMQGGNTEAFF. The CDR3 DNA sequence: TGTGCCAGTACAATGCAGGGAGGGAACACTGAAGCTTTCTTT. The V and J genes are TRBV19 and TRBJ1-1; TRBD1 is a possible D gene (5 bases). There are 14 residues in the CDR3. Germline CDR1 is LNHDA and CDR2 is SQIVND (reference sequence). Trimming left V 7 bases short and J 1 base short, with 13 bases between.

The chain couples TRBV7-6 to TRBJ2-7; D gene ambiguous. Germline V lookup: CDR1 SGHVS, CDR2 FNYEAQ. The CDR3 runs to 15 residues. The ends were cut back, 1 base at V and 4 bases at J, with 14 bases in the middle. CDR3 DNA sequence: TGTGCCAGCAGCTTAGGGGAAGGCGGCGGTTACGAGCAGTACTTC. Translation: CASSLGEGGGYEQYF.

The chain couples TRBV29-1 to TRBJ1-1, with 7 bases identical to TRBD1. The CDR3 extends over 17 amino acids. J lost 2 bases, V lost 3 bases, and 15 bases had no gene match. Looked up from germline, CDR1 is SQVTM and CDR2 is ANQGSEA. This chain's CDR3 is CSVEIGQGGRVNTEAFF. CDR3 sequence (DNA): TGCAGCGTTGAGATAGGGCAGGGGGGCCGGGTCAACACTGAAGCTTTCTTT.

The chain joins TRBV6-1 to TRBJ1-1; D is unclear. CDR1 and CDR2 from the germline V gene are MNHNS and SASEGT. The CDR3 is 13 residues long. Deletions cut 8 bases from V and 4 bases from J, with 14 bases between. CDR3 DNA sequence: TGTGCCAGCTCGACGTTTGAGTTCACTGAAGCTTTCTTT. Translating gives CASSTFEFTEAFF.

The chain is built from TRBV9 and TRBJ2-1; possible D gene TRBD1, 5 bases. The V gene's germline CDR1 is SGDLS and CDR2 YYNGEE. The CDR3 is made up of 15 amino acids. Trimming took 3 bases from V and 0 from J, leaving 10 bases between them. CDR3 protein: CASSEGISSYNEQFF. The CDR3 DNA sequence: TGTGCCAGCAGCGAGGGGATTAGCTCCTACAATGAGCAGTTCTTC.

J is TRBJ2-1 and V is TRBV5-1, with 14 bases that match TRBD2. Trimming removed 4 bases from V and 1 base from J; junction bases left unmatched: 7. The CDR3 loop spans 18 amino acids. Per germline, CDR1 SGHRS and CDR2 YFSETQ. Written as DNA, the CDR3 is TGCGCCAGCAGCGCGGGACTAGCGGGGGACAAGTCCTACAATGAGCAGTTCTTC. It encodes CASSAGLAGDKSYNEQFF. Filled out from reference TRBV5-1 and TRBJ2-1, the complete variable domain reads KAGVTQTPRYLIKTRGQQVTLSCSPISGHRSVSWYQQTPGQGLQFLFEYFSETQRNKGNFPGRFSGRQFSNSRSEMNVSTLELGDSALYLCASSAGLAGDKSYNEQFFGPGTRLTVL.

The table lists this clone with a count of one. The chain links TRBV29-1 to TRBJ1-2; D gene ambiguous. Trimming took off 5 bases at V and 6 bases at J, with 22 bases between the two ends. Germline CDR1 and CDR2: SQVTM and ANQGSEA. The CDR3 consists of 15 residues. Here the CDR3 reads CSVYGRTGDLHGYTF. In DNA, the CDR3 is TGCAGCGTTTATGGGAGAACCGGAGACCTCCATGGCTACACCTTC.

This clone was detected a few times. V and J are TRBV29-1 and TRBJ2-2; D unresolved. The CDR3 runs to 14 residues. The ends were cut back, 3 bases at V and 0 bases at J, with 8 bases in the middle. Germline V gene data show CDR1 as SQVTM and CDR2 as ANQGSEA. CDR3 in DNA: TGCAGCGTTGAGATGGGCGCGAACACCGGGGAGCTGTTTTTT. Its translation: CSVEMGANTGELFF.

The chain couples TRBV15 to TRBJ2-1; weak D call: TRBD1 (5 bases). The ends were cut back, 1 base at V and 8 bases at J, with 15 bases in the middle. Germline-derived CDR1 and CDR2 are LNHNV and YYDKDF (reference sequence). The CDR3 extends over 15 amino acids. CDR3 loop: CATSRAGPVVHEQFF. In nucleotides, the CDR3 is TGTGCCACCAGCAGAGCAGGGCCTGTCGTCCATGAGCAGTTCTTC.

The chain links TRBV2 to TRBJ2-1; TRBD1 aligns across 7 bases. The CDR3 sequence is 16 residues long. The V gene's germline CDR1 is SNHLY and CDR2 FYNNEI. V lost 6 bases, J lost 3 bases, and 11 bases stayed unmatched. The CDR3 DNA is TGTGCCAGCAGACTCGGGACAGATACAATCTACAATGAGCAGTTCTTC. Translated, it gives CASRLGTDTIYNEQFF.

The V and J genes are TRBV27 and TRBJ2-7, with a tentative D call TRBD1 (5 bases). The germline CDR1 and CDR2 sequences are MNHEY and SMNVEV (reference sequence). Trimming left V 0 bases short and J 4 bases short, with 7 bases between. The CDR3 length is 13 residues. The CDR3 DNA follows: TGTGCCAGCAGTTTATCAGCAGGGTACGAGCAGTACTTC. Protein: CASSLSAGYEQYF.

The chain carries TRBV19 and TRBJ1-2; D is unresolved. The length of the CDR3 is 14 residues. Trimming removed 3 bases at V and 3 bases at J, with 11 bases between. The germline V gene encodes CDR1 LNHDA and CDR2 SQIVND (reference sequence). CDR3 in amino acids: CASSMSTSYYGYTF. CDR3 sequence (DNA): TGTGCCAGTAGTATGAGCACTTCCTACTATGGCTACACCTTC.

The chain links TRBV27 to TRBJ2-3, with 9 bases matching TRBD2. CDR3 length equals 15 residues. Looked up from germline, CDR1 is MNHEY and CDR2 is SMNVEV (reference sequence). V dropped 6 bases and J dropped 2; count of bases not matched to a gene: 6. This chain's CDR3 is CASSALAGNTDTQYF. As DNA, the CDR3 is TGTGCCAGCAGCGCCCTAGCGGGGAACACAGATACGCAGTATTTT.

The chain carries TRBV6-5 and TRBJ1-1; tentative D call: TRBD1 (6 bases). V was cut by 10 bases and J by 4 bases, with 16 bases left in between. This CDR3 contains 13 residues. Germline values: CDR1 MNHEY, CDR2 SVGAGI. DNA for the CDR3: TGTGCCACCAGCCCCGGGGGGCCCACTGAAGCTTTCTTT. This codes for CATSPGGPTEAFF.